The 27 T cell receptor beta chains reported below all come from one sample, sequenced in a study of somatic mutations in cytotoxic T cells in rheumatoid arthritis. Here immunoSEQ multiplex PCR was the method, and the copy in TCRdb shows in-frame clones only, minus some. The sample contains several thousand clones, about four fifths of which appear only once. The sample consisted of CD8+ T cells sorted from blood. The receptors derive from an adult with rheumatoid arthritis.

This chain connects TRBV13 to TRBJ2-7; TRBD2 is a possible D gene (6 bases). Trimming removed 3 bases at V and 7 bases at J, with 16 bases between. The CDR3 extends over 14 amino acids. CDR1 and CDR2 (germline): PRHDT, FYEKMQ (reference sequence). The CDR3 sequence is CASSLGGALREQYV. CDR3 DNA sequence: TGTGCCAGCAGCTTGGGCGGGGCCCTACGAGAGCAGTACGTC.

V gene TRBV7-9 combines with J gene TRBJ2-2; no firm D call. V dropped 5 bases and J dropped 5 bases, with 6 bases sitting between them. Germline values: CDR1 SEHNR, CDR2 FQNEAQ (reference sequence). This CDR3 comprises 12 residues. The CDR3 coding sequence is TGTGCCAGCAGCACCCCAACCGGGGAGCTGTTTTTT. Amino acids: CASSTPTGELFF. Together with reference TRBV7-9 and TRBJ2-2, the CDR3 gives the full variable domain: DTGVSQNPRHKITKRGQNVTFRCDPISEHNRLYWYRQTLGQGPEFLTYFQNEAQLEKSRLLSDRFSAERPKGSFSTLEIQRTEQGDSAMYLCASSTPTGELFFGEGSRLTVL.

This clone came up a few times. The V call is TRBV6-1, the J call TRBJ1-6; tentative D call: TRBD1 (6 bases). CDR1 MNHNS and CDR2 SASEGT come from the germline V gene. Between the trimmed V and J ends, which lost 1 base and 0 bases, there was a span of 10 bases. The CDR3 is 17 amino acids. CDR3 DNA: TGTGCCAGCAGTGAAGATGAGGGGGACTCCTATAATTCACCCCTCCACTTT. Its translation: CASSEDEGDSYNSPLHF.

The V and J genes are TRBV5-1 and TRBJ2-2, with 8 bases identical to TRBD2. Germline CDR1 reads SGHRS; CDR2 reads YFSETQ. With 4 bases clipped from V and 2 bases from J, the junction kept 4 bases outside the gene matches. The CDR3 sequence is 15 residues long. The CDR3 DNA reads as TGCGCCAGCAGCGTCGGGGGGGGAAACACCGGGGAGCTGTTTTTT. Translation: CASSVGGGNTGELFF.

V and J are TRBV27 and TRBJ1-1, with 10 bases matching TRBD1. Unmatched junction bases numbered 11, after V lost 3 bases and J lost 7 bases. The germline V gene encodes CDR1 MNHEY and CDR2 SMNVEV (reference sequence). CDR3 size: 16 residues. The DNA of the CDR3 is TGTGCCAGCAGTTTGTCCCCCGGGACAGGGGTGAATGAAGCTTTCTTT. Its protein is CASSLSPGTGVNEAFF.

V usage is TRBV7-8 and J usage is TRBJ2-3; 8 bases agree with TRBD1. The germline gives CDR1 SGHVS, CDR2 FQNEAQ. The CDR3 length is 15 residues. Trimming removed 5 bases from V and 0 bases from J; junction bases left unmatched: 4. CDR3 nucleotides: TGTGCCAGCAGCGAGGACAGGGCTAGCACAGATACGCAGTATTTT. Protein product: CASSEDRASTDTQYF.

This clone was picked up one time. This chain joins TRBV2 and TRBJ2-5; D unclear. Germline-derived CDR1 and CDR2 are SNHLY and FYNNEI. CDR3 length: 13 amino acids. Trimming removed 5 bases from V and 5 bases from J, with 12 bases in between. CDR3 loop: CASSLGSRETQYF. CDR3 DNA: TGTGCCAGCAGTCTAGGGTCCCGGGAGACCCAGTACTTC.

The V and J genes are TRBV7-8 and TRBJ1-5, with D unresolved. This CDR3 has 16 residues. Trimming took 5 bases from V and 4 from J, leaving 18 bases between them. Germline assignment: CDR1 SGHVS and CDR2 FQNEAQ. The CDR3 sequence: CASSARRSVGNQPQHF. DNA for the CDR3: TGTGCCAGCAGCGCCAGGAGGAGCGTAGGGAATCAGCCCCAGCATTTT.

V gene TRBV14 combines with J gene TRBJ1-2, with D uncertain. This CDR3 spans 12 amino acids. The germline gives CDR1 SGHDN, CDR2 FVKESK. With 5 bases removed from V and 8 bases from J, the gap between germline ends came to 12 bases. The CDR3 reads CASSSGRWGYTF. Here the CDR3 DNA reads TGTGCCAGCAGCTCAGGACGATGGGGCTACACCTTC. Complete variable domain (other parts from reference TRBV14 and TRBJ1-2): EAGVTQFPSHSVIEKGQTVTLRCDPISGHDNLYWYRRVMGKEIKFLLHFVKESKQDESGMPNNRFLAERTGGTYSTLKVQPAELEDSGVYFCASSSGRWGYTFGSGTRLTVV.

The V gene is TRBV5-1, the J gene TRBJ1-2; a possible D gene is TRBD1 (6 bases). Deletions cut 2 bases from V and 7 bases from J, with 21 bases between. This CDR3 has 16 amino acids. The germline gives CDR1 SGHRS, CDR2 YFSETQ. CDR3 region: CASSFGRLSGDRGYTF. The CDR3 DNA reads TGCGCCAGCAGCTTTGGTCGTCTCTCAGGGGATCGTGGCTACACCTTC.

The rearrangement joins TRBV6-1 to TRBJ2-3, with 10 bases matching TRBD2. The J segment lost 4 bases and the V segment lost 2 bases, leaving 6 bases of the junction unmatched. The CDR3 sequence is 16 residues long. Germline assignment: CDR1 MNHNS and CDR2 SASEGT. CDR3 sequence (DNA): TGTGCCAGCAGTGAAAAACTAGCGGGGACACCAGATACGCAGTATTTT. It encodes CASSEKLAGTPDTQYF.

The V call is TRBV28, the J call TRBJ2-1; tentative D call: TRBD2 (7 bases). This CDR3 contains 15 residues. V was pared by 3 bases and J by 1 base, with 10 bases between. The germline gives CDR1 MDHEN, CDR2 SYDVKM. CDR3 amino acids: CASSLGGASYNEQFF. The CDR3, as DNA: TGTGCCAGCAGTTTGGGGGGGGCGTCCTACAATGAGCAGTTCTTC.

The chain links TRBV7-2 to TRBJ1-3; D is unresolved. Germline V gene lookup returns CDR1 SGHTA and CDR2 FQGNSA. The CDR3 spans 14 residues. V lost 5 bases and J 0 bases, leaving 8 bases between the germline ends. CDR3 loop: CASSPGSSGNTIYF. CDR3 bases: TGTGCCAGCAGCCCTGGGAGCTCTGGAAACACCATATATTTT.

The chain is built from TRBV5-4 and TRBJ2-4; TRBD1 aligns across 7 bases. Germline V lookup: CDR1 SGHNT, CDR2 YYREEE (reference sequence). Trimming at V came to 7 bases and at J to 8 bases, leaving 9 bases not matched to a gene. CDR3 length equals 13 residues. CDR3 in amino acids: CASFRTGEDIQYF. The CDR3 DNA is TGTGCCAGCTTCCGGACAGGAGAAGACATTCAGTACTTC.

The gene calls are TRBV28 and TRBJ2-5, with TRBD1 matching over 10 bases. The V segment lost 3 bases and the J segment 3 bases; nucleotides outside the gene matches: 7. Germline CDR1 reads MDHEN; CDR2 reads SYDVKM. The CDR3 consists of 16 residues. In DNA, the CDR3 is TGTGCCAGCAGTTTGCGCAAGGGACAGGGGAAAGAGACCCAGTACTTC. Its translation: CASSLRKGQGKETQYF.

The chain is built from TRBV5-1 and TRBJ2-1; possible D gene TRBD1, 8 bases. CDR1 and CDR2 (germline): SGHRS, YFSETQ. The CDR3 extends over 14 amino acids. Trimming left V 0 bases short and J 9 bases short, with 13 bases between. The CDR3 sequence: CASSLGQGRVEQFF. Here the CDR3 DNA reads TGCGCCAGCAGCTTGGGACAGGGGAGGGTTGAGCAGTTCTTC.

This chain joins TRBV28 and TRBJ1-2; TRBD1 matches at 11 bases. Per germline, CDR1 MDHEN and CDR2 SYDVKM. This CDR3 is 19 amino acids long. J lost 2 bases, V lost 6 bases, and 17 bases had no gene match. CDR3 amino acids: CASSLPGHSGQGANYGYTF. The CDR3 region has the DNA TGTGCCAGCAGCCTACCTGGCCATTCCGGACAGGGGGCAAACTATGGCTACACCTTC.

The rearrangement links TRBV10-2 to TRBJ2-5; 7 positions agree with TRBD1. The CDR3 length is 13 residues. Germline V gene sequence: CDR1 WSHSY, CDR2 SAAADI. V lost 6 bases, J lost 9 bases, and 10 bases stayed unmatched. DNA for the CDR3: TGCGCCAGCAGAGCGGCCGCTCAGGGGGCCCAGTACTTC. It codes for CASRAAAQGAQYF.

J is TRBJ2-3 and V is TRBV28, with D possibly being TRBD1 or TRBD2 (6 bases each). Trimming took off 3 bases at V and 3 bases at J, with 22 bases between the two ends. The germline gives CDR1 MDHEN, CDR2 SYDVKM. The CDR3 has 18 residues. Written as DNA, the CDR3 is TGTGCCAGCAGTTTCCCCGCGACCGGGGGCCTTGGGACAGATACGCAGTATTTT. Its protein is CASSFPATGGLGTDTQYF.

This clone was counted a single time. This chain joins TRBV10-3 and TRBJ2-3; 10 nucleotides agree with TRBD2. V was clipped by 2 bases and J by 4 bases; unmatched bases: 6. The CDR3 is made up of 16 amino acids. Germline CDR1 is ENHRY and CDR2 is SYGVKD. The CDR3 bases are TGTGCCATCAGTGAGCCGGCTAGCGGGGGCGCAGATACGCAGTATTTT. It encodes CAISEPASGGADTQYF.

The V gene is TRBV10-3, the J gene TRBJ2-2; D is unclear. This CDR3 comprises 13 residues. V lost 6 bases to trimming and J lost 1 base, with 6 bases between them. The germline V gene has CDR1 ENHRY and CDR2 SYGVKD. The CDR3: CAIRTGNTGELFF. The DNA for the CDR3 is TGTGCCATCAGAACGGGGAACACCGGGGAGCTGTTTTTT.

This sequence joins TRBV10-3 and TRBJ1-4, with TRBD1 as a possible D gene (5 bases). V was cut by 2 bases and J by 2 bases, with 12 bases left in between. The CDR3 has 16 residues. In germline, CDR1 is ENHRY, CDR2 SYGVKD. The CDR3 loop reads CAISEGGGATNEKLFF. CDR3 bases: TGTGCCATCAGTGAGGGAGGAGGGGCTACTAATGAAAAACTGTTTTTT.

The gene calls are TRBV4-2 and TRBJ1-1; 7 bases align to TRBD1. Germline V gene sequence: CDR1 LGHNA, CDR2 YNFKEQ. This CDR3 region has 15 residues. V lost 5 bases and J lost 0; bases outside the gene matches: 6. In DNA, the CDR3 is TGTGCCAGCAGCTTAGGGGGGACAGTGAACACTGAAGCTTTCTTT. This codes for CASSLGGTVNTEAFF.

The CDR3: CASSLAGTSGTDTQYF. The CDR3, as DNA: TGCGCCAGCAGCTTGGCCGGGACTAGCGGCACAGATACGCAGTATTTT. The rearrangement uses TRBV5-1 and TRBJ2-3, with 10 bases lining up with TRBD2. J gave up 1 base and V 0 bases, and 2 bases lay outside the gene matches. The CDR3 is 16 amino acids. Germline-derived CDR1 and CDR2 are SGHRS and YFSETQ.

This chain uses TRBV6-5 with TRBJ1-5; D is unresolved. The germline gives CDR1 MNHEY, CDR2 SVGAGI. With 0 bases removed from V and 3 bases from J, the gap between germline ends came to 9 bases. The CDR3 contains 15 residues. The CDR3 DNA sequence: TGTGCCAGCAGTTACTCTAAGTCAGCCAATCAGCCCCAGCATTTT. Translating gives CASSYSKSANQPQHF.

This clone came up a few times. J is TRBJ2-2 and V is TRBV7-2, with D possibly being TRBD1 (6 bases). Germline-derived CDR1 and CDR2 are SGHTA and FQGNSA. The CDR3 runs to 13 residues. V was clipped by 2 bases and J by 5 bases, with 6 bases between them. The CDR3: CASSLQGTGELFF. The CDR3 DNA reads TGTGCCAGCAGCTTACAGGGGACCGGGGAGCTGTTTTTT.

The rearrangement uses TRBV6-5 and TRBJ1-1; no definite D call. The length of the CDR3 is 13 residues. The V and J ends lost 0 bases and 1 base respectively, with 3 bases between them. CDR1 MNHEY and CDR2 SVGAGI come from the germline V gene. Here the CDR3 reads CASSYSTNTEAFF. In DNA form, the CDR3 reads TGTGCCAGCAGTTACTCCACGAACACTGAAGCTTTCTTT.